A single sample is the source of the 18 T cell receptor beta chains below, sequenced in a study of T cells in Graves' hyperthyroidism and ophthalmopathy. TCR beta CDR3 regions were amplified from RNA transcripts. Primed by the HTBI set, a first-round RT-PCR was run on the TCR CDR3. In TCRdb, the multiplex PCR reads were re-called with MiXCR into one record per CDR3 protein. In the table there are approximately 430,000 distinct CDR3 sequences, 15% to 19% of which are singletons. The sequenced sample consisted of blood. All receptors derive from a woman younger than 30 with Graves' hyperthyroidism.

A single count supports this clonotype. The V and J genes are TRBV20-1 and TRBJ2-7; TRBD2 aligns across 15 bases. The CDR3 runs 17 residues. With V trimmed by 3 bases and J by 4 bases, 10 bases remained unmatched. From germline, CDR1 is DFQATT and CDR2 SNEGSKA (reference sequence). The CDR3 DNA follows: TGCAGTGCTAGGCAGCCTGGACTAGCGGGGGGGCTGTACGAGCAGTACTTC. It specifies CSARQPGLAGGLYEQYF.

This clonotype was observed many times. CDR3 nucleotides: TGTGCCAGCAGCCAAGGTACGGGCTACACCTTC. Translation: CASSQGTGYTF. V and J are TRBV3-1 and TRBJ1-2; D is uncertain. This CDR3 has 11 residues. Trimming left V 1 base short and J 8 bases short, with 5 bases between. The germline gives CDR1 LGHDT, CDR2 YNNKEL (reference sequence).

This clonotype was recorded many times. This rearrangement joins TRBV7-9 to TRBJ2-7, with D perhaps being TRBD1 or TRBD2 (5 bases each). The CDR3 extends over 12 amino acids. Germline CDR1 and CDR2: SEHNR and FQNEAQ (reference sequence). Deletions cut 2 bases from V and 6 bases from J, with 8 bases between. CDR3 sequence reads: CASSLSGLEQYF. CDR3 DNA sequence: TGTGCCAGCAGCTTATCGGGGCTCGAGCAGTACTTC.

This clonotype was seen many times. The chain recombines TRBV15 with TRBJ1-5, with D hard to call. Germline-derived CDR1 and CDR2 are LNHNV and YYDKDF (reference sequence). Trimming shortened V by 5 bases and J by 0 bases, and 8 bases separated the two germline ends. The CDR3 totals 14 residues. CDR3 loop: CATSPRGSNQPQHF. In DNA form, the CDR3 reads TGTGCCACCAGCCCCCGGGGTAGCAATCAGCCCCAGCATTTT. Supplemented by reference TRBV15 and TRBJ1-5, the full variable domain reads DAMVIQNPRYQVTQFGKPVTLSCSQTLNHNVMYWYQQKSSQAPKLLFHYYDKDFNNEADTPDNFQSRRPNTSFCFLDIRSPGLGDTAMYLCATSPRGSNQPQHFGDGTRLSIL.

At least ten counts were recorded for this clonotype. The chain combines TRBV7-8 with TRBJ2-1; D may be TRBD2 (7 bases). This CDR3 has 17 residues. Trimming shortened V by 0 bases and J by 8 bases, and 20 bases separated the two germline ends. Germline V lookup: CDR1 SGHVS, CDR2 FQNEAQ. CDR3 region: CASSLAGGGLAGHEQFF. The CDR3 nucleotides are TGTGCCAGCAGCTTAGCTGGGGGGGGCCTGGCGGGGCATGAGCAGTTCTTC.

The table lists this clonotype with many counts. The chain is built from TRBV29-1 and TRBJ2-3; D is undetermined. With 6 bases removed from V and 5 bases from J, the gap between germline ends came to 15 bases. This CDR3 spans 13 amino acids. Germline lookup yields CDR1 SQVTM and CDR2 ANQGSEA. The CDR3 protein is CSVLLKAQDTQYF. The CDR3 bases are TGCAGCGTGCTCTTGAAGGCGCAAGATACGCAGTATTTT.

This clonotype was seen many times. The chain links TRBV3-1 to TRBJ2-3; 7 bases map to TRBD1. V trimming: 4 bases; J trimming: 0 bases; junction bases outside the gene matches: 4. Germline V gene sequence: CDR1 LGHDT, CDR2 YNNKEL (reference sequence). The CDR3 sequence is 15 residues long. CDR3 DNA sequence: TGTGCCAGCAGCCCCACGACAGGGAGCACAGATACGCAGTATTTT. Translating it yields CASSPTTGSTDTQYF.

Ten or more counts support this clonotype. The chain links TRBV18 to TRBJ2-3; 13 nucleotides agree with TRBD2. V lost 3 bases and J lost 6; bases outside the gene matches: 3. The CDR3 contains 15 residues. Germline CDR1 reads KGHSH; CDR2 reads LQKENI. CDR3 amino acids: CASSPGLAGDDTQYF. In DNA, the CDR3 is TGTGCCAGCTCACCTGGACTAGCGGGAGACGATACGCAGTATTTT.

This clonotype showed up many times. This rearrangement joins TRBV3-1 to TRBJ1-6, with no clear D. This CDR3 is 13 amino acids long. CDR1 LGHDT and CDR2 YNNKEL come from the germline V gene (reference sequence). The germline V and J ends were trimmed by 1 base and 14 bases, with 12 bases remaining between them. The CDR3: CASSQVFGRTLHF. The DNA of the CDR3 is TGTGCCAGCAGCCAAGTTTTCGGTAGGACCCTCCACTTT.

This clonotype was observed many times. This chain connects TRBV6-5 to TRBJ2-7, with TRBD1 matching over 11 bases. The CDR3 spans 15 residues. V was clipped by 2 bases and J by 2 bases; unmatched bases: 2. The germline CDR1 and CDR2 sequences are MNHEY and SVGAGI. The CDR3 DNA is TGTGCCAGCAGTTACCGGGACAGGGGGGCCTACGAGCAGTACTTC. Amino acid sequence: CASSYRDRGAYEQYF.

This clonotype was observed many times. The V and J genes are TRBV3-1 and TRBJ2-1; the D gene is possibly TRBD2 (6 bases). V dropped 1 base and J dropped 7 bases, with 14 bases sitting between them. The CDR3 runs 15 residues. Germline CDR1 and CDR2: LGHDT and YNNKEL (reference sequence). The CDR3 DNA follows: TGTGCCAGCAGCCAAGTTTCGGGAGTCGGGAATGAGCAGTTCTTC. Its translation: CASSQVSGVGNEQFF.

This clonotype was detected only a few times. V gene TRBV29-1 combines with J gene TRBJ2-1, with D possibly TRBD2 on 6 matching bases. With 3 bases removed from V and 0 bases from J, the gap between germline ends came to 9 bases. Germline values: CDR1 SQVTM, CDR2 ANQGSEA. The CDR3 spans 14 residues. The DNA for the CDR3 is TGCAGCGTTGATACCGGGAGCTCCTACAATGAGCAGTTCTTC. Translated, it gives CSVDTGSSYNEQFF.

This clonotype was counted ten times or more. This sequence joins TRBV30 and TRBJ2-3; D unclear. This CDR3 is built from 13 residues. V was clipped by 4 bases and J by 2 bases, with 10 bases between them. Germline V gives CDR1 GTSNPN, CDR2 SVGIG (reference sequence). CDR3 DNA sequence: TGTGCCTGGACCCGGGCAGTCACAGATACGCAGTATTTT. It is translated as CAWTRAVTDTQYF.

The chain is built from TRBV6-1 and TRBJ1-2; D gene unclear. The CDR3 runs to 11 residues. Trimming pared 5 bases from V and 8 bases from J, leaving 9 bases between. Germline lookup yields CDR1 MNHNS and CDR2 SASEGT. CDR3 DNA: TGTGCCAGCAGTTACGATCGGGGCTACACCTTC. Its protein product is CASSYDRGYTF.

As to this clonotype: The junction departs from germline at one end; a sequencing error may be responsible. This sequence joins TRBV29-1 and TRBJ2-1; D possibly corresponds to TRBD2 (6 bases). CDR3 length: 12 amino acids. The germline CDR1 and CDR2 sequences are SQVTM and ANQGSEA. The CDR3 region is CSVIGTGPRIVF. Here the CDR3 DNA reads TGCAGCGTCATAGGGACTGGGCCCAGGATTGTCTTC.

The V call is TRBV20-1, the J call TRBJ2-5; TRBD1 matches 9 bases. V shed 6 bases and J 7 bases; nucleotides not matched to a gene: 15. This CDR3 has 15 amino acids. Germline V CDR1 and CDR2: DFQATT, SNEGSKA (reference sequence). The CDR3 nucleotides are TGCAGTGCAACCTCCGGGACAGGGTCCAGGGGGACCCAGTACTTC. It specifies CSATSGTGSRGTQYF.

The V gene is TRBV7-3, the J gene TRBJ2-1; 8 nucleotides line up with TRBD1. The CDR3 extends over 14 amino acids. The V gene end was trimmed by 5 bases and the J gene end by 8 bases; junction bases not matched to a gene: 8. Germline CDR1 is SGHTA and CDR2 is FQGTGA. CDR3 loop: CASSPQGASHEQFF. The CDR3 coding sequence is TGTGCCAGCAGCCCCCAGGGGGCCTCTCATGAGCAGTTCTTC.

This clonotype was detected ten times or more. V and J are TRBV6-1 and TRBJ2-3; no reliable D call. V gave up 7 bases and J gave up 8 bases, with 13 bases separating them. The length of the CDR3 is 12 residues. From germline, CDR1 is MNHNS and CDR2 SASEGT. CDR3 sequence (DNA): TGTGCCAGCAACCACCGAGGCGGTACGCAGTATTTT. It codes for CASNHRGGTQYF.